The sequence of this T cell receptor (beta chain) was determined in a study of cytomegalovirus exposure and HLA in healthy donors (dated by TCRdb to 2015 to 2018). General notes on the study: An earlier analysis of fewer than 750 of the donors reported approximately 260 Gb of sequence data and 95 million to 130 million unique TCR beta sequences obtained from around 190 million T cells. The number of donors typed differed by locus, with roughly 629-640 for A, B, C, DRB1 and DQB1, around 500 for DQA1, 606 for DPA1, and about 450 for DPB1. To study patterns of TCR occurrence, a later analysis re-analyzed previously published TCR beta repertoires from under 750 donors and added high-resolution HLA genotyping. Alongside the repertoire data, information on donor age, sex, ethnicity and CMV serostatus was compiled. Of the roughly 400 genotyped donors, approximately 80% were placed in the genetic ancestry cluster associated with self-reported Caucasian donors. Among some 410 genotyped donors of the cohort, an average of approximately 230,000 unique TCR beta nucleotide sequences were sequenced per donor, roughly 20% of them non-productive. The study profiled the T cell repertoires of around 700 subjects by immunosequencing and related them to cytomegalovirus serostatus. Roughly 320 gigabases of sequencing data and 70 million to 95 million unique TCR sequences made up an early release that covered fewer than 650 HLA-typed donors. Rather than using new phenotypic data, the later analysis identified candidate immune exposures from TCR beta sequences and from how often those sequences occurred across donors. Every discovery cohort repertoire had been produced on one sequencing platform. Class I and class II HLA loci were covered by the typing at four-digit resolution. Along with the roughly 700-subject first cohort, a separate validation cohort of around 110 different subjects was used. In a later genetic analysis, genome-wide SNP genotypes for about 55% of the 666 donors were used, and that subset was treated as a discovery cohort. The study combined high-throughput TCR immunosequencing, statistical association of individual TCRs with disease status, and machine learning to predict cytomegalovirus infection status. An earlier analysis of around 540 of the donors applied high-throughput TCR beta sequencing to assess whether each TCR beta V gene segment acted as functional or pseudogenic. Because of strong linkage in the cohort, roughly five DR-DQ haplotypes were treated as single units for association and clustering. The study aimed to test whether cataloging public T cell receptors could reveal signatures of past pathogen exposure. Summary of the overall study and its limitations: The authors suggested that the approach could potentially be extended to other disease states and immunological phenotypes. While some public TCRs were present in many individuals, most TCR sequences turned up only very rarely across donors. In a later genetic analysis, a missense DCLRE1C variant was associated with V-gene and J-gene trimming of TCR beta chains, and the association was replicated in an independent cohort. Immune exposure information for the cohort was limited to CMV serostatus. This cohort had only TCR beta chains sequenced, and the lack of alpha or paired-chain data limited which features could be detected. The study listed over 150 TCR beta chains as associated with cytomegalovirus. Some IMGT-functional V segments, including TRBV6-2 and TRBV6-3, could not be distinguished by the 87-base-pair reads and were therefore excluded. Linkage disequilibrium might explain the correlated functional status among segregating V segments, but an unknown experimental factor could not be ruled out. Strong co-occurrence of HLA alleles, especially DR and DQ, made assigning TCR associations to individual alleles difficult. Several of the top co-occurrence clusters appeared to be linked to parvovirus B19, influenza, CMV and Epstein-Barr virus, according to a later analysis. Compared with equally common non-associated chains, HLA-associated TCR beta chains in a later analysis were more clonally expanded and had lower generation probabilities. At a false discovery rate of 0.05, a later analysis linked approximately 18,000 TCR beta sequences to specific HLA alleles. A later genetic analysis reported fewer N-insertions in productive TCRs among donors in an Asian-associated ancestry cluster than the approximately 670-donor mean. Broadly in line with IMGT annotations, most TCR beta V segments showed up in productive rearrangements about 87% or about 30% of the time in an earlier analysis of under 700 of the donors. The classifier was reported to diagnose cytomegalovirus status with high specificity and sensitivity in both the original and validation cohorts. Three of the identified cytomegalovirus-associated TCR beta chains were confirmed in vitro to be specific for cytomegalovirus antigens. Because counts were too low, under 20 rarely observed V segments, including chromosome 9 orphons, were left out of the earlier analysis of 587 of the donors. HLA typing was unavailable for some donors at each locus, so association tests used only the typed subset. A further reported finding was that TCR beta sequences accurately predicted the HLA-A and HLA-B alleles for most subjects in the first cohort. The presence/absence analyses assumed that sequencing depth was roughly uniform across donors, and that assumption may not be true. A cluster of highly shared sequence variants was judged likely to be a technical artifact of the sequencing pipeline. According to a later analysis, most CMV-associated TCR beta chains appeared to be HLA-restricted, and the HLA associations seemed to be driven largely by CMV exposure. In a later analysis, TCR association rates were found to vary across HLA loci, with the most associated TCRs seen for DRB1 alleles and the fewest for HLA-C alleles.

In total, 600 or so healthy bone marrow donors made up the cohort. Cohort members were all nominally healthy when sampled, although unrecorded immune exposures were likely present. The donor was CMV seronegative and was included in the group of about 400 seronegative cohort members. A peripheral blood sample was provided by each donor, and peripheral blood mononuclear cells were used for TCR beta sequencing. The Qiagen DNeasy Blood Extraction Kit was used to extract genomic DNA from the blood cell samples. The CDR3 sequence holds 16 residues, the cysteine and phenylalanine included. Of all the DNA, just the CDR3 is kept, 48 bases in frame from base 1. V loses 5 bases, J loses 0 bases, and the germline ends lie 12 bases apart. Taken from the germline V gene, the CDR1 and CDR2 loops are SGHRS and YFSETQ. Receptor libraries were prepared by the immunoSEQ multiplex PCR assay. A mixture of 60 forward primers for TCR Vbeta segments and 13 reverse primers for TCR Jbeta segments was used in the multiplex PCR. Amplification of the CDR3 region of rearranged TCR beta genes was performed with a multiplex PCR assay on genomic DNA. On the Illumina HiSeq System, the amplified TCR beta libraries were sequenced as 87-base-pair reads. From the authors' description of their analysis: A later analysis counted around 72 million unique TCR beta chains across the 550 to 700 repertoires, and around 9.9 million of these chains were shared by at least two donors. Raw reads were error-corrected and collapsed into unique sequences by a nearest-neighbor algorithm in which closely related sequences were merged to remove PCR and sequencing errors. Alignment of CDR3 sequences to IMGT reference sequences was used to assign V, D and J gene segments. Each retained sequence needed at least a six-nucleotide match to both a V gene segment and a J gene segment. Rearrangements were called productive when the CDR3 lacked stop codons and stayed in frame with V and J; all others were non-productive. CDR3 was defined according to IMGT convention as the region running from the second conserved V-encoded cysteine to the conserved J-encoded phenylalanine. The earlier analysis of a few hundred of the donors excluded sequences that lacked an unambiguous match to a single V gene segment. In an earlier analysis of more than 500 of the donors, a V segment was called functional when productive rearrangements were above 56.7%, and segregating when the standard deviation between donors exceeded 5%. A statistical classification framework was developed to diagnose cytomegalovirus status using the catalog of TCR beta chain sequences. In a later analysis, TCR nucleotide sequences were compared against IMGT/GENE-DB human TR gene sequences so that V and J genes could be assigned. In a later analysis, CDR3 sequences and most-parsimonious VDJ recombination scenarios were assigned using the TCRdist pipeline. In a later analysis, every TCR beta chain was defined by the combination of its CDR3 amino acid sequence and its V-gene family, and reads without a unique V-gene family were dropped. A later analysis removed several hundred highly shared, low-generation-probability nucleotide sequences to deal with suspected cross-contamination and a sequencing artifact. In a later analysis, a clonal expansion index for each public chain was calculated from normalized within-repertoire ranks of inferred template counts. In a later analysis, generation probabilities were computed with a VDJ recombination model fitted to out-of-frame rearrangements, and the resulting probabilities were checked against IGoR. In a later analysis, hypergeometric tests were used to score TCR-TCR, TCR-HLA and TCR-CMV co-occurrence, with a repertoire-size bias correction applied to TCR pairs. A later analysis estimated false discovery rates by permuting HLA or CMV assignments 20 times. In a later analysis, co-occurring TCRs were grouped using DBSCAN, with TCRdist sequence similarity added in when clustering inside HLA-allele-positive subsets. Co-occurrence clustering excluded repertoires with fewer than 30,000 or more than 120,000 public chains, plus five with anomalous nucleotide sharing. What TCRdb holds here is the immuneACCESS table cut down to in-frame rearrangements. Part of the clones is not present; checked against another copy, under half of the missing clones reflect an unresolved V gene, and the others are unexplained. D and trimming come from the DNA, and the V and J calls and clone size come from that table. In all, the sample holds approximately 120,000 clones, and approximately 75% of those were seen once. The ten top clones hold less than 4.5% of the sample.

Turning to this clone: It lacks a known antigen. Base-call qualities are not available, and no considerably larger clone is one nucleotide away.

The clonotype comes from a man aged 25-40 years in good health and CMV-seronegative. Material: PBMCs. This chain joins TRBV5-1 to TRBJ1-6, with no confident D gene call. The CDR3 reads as follows: CASSFDISSYNSPLHF. The nucleotide sequence is TGCGCCAGCAGTTTCGACATAAGCTCCTATAATTCACCCCTCCACTTT.